This TCR beta chain stems from a study of response to subunit inactivated influenza vaccine (dated by TCRdb to 2016 to 2018). General notes on the study: Deep quantitative profiling of the T cell receptor repertoire was used in the study to follow responses to a trivalent subunit inactivated influenza vaccine.

The study at large found these results: According to the authors, only a limited number of new T cells may be recruited by each seasonal influenza vaccination.

The germline V gene provides CDR1 MNHEY and CDR2 SVGAGI. The CDR3 runs 16 residues from the cysteine to the phenylalanine. The sequence is cut down to CDR3 DNA, 48 bases in frame from base 1. Trimmed from V: 0 bases; trimmed from J: 1 base; junction bases lacking a gene match: 4. This clonotype was seen more than once but under ten times. Its antigen is not yet known. Per-base qualities were not stored, and no clone one base away is much larger. Receptors were amplified or captured by RT-PCR. The sequencing machine was an Illumina HiSeq 2500. TCRdb handled the public reads itself, with Q25 trimming in fastp and clone calling in MiXCR, and kept productive beta chains. Rows merge per CDR3 protein into single entries with the most common DNA and genes. Counted in this sample were 600,000 to 850,000 distinct CDR3 sequences; 13% to 15% of them appeared once. The ten largest account for 7.5% to 8% of the sample.

The source material was PBMCs from blood, sampled roughly 2 weeks before vaccination. This TCR derives from a man in his forties or fifties who received an inactivated influenza vaccine. Donor details come from another sample of the same person, matched by shared clones. The chain uses TRBV6-5 and TRBJ2-5; TRBD2 lines up with 8 middle nucleotides. The CDR3: CASSYSRAGAQETQYF. The nucleotide sequence reads TGTGCCAGCAGTTACTCGCGAGCGGGGGCCCAAGAGACCCAGTACTTC.